This T cell receptor beta chain is from a study of blood T cell repertoires in COVID-19. Study background: Donors in the United States, Italy and Spain gave samples during acute or convalescent COVID-19.

The participants were between about 18 and 90 years old and came from some 25 US areas. Two consecutive negative NP/OP PCR tests, clearance, or resolved symptoms defined Cohort 3 recovery. V lost 3 bases to trimming and J lost 3 bases, with 15 bases between them. CDR3 length equals 15 residues. Per germline, CDR1 LNHDA and CDR2 SQIVND (reference sequence). In the authors' workflow: Amplification of reference gene primers was used by the study to estimate nucleated cell counts. The protocol was immunoSEQ multiplex PCR, while the TCRdb copy is restricted to in-frame clones and leaves out a portion. V, J and clone size are those of that table, while D and trimming were read from the DNA. The data show under 350,000 clones, with roughly 90% seen just once and 2.6% held by the top ten.

This receptor was identified in a man in his sixties who had recovered from COVID-19. The specimen was PBMCs or T cells enriched from blood (not recorded which). V is TRBV19 and J is TRBJ2-7; a weak D match, TRBD2 (5 bases). The CDR3 loop reads CASSIDLASRYEQYF. The CDR3 DNA is TGTGCCAGTAGTATCGATCTAGCAAGTCGCTACGAGCAGTACTTC.